This T cell receptor (beta chain) was captured in a study of pediatric ulcerative colitis. Whole-study findings and limits: Repertoires came from total lymphocyte DNA, not specific subsets. All ulcerative colitis patients, but no controls, carried a couple of rectal clonotypes.

The CDR3 consists of 15 residues. Germline loops: CDR1 LNHNV, CDR2 YYDKDF (reference sequence). Trimming took off 3 bases at V and 2 bases at J, with 12 bases between the two ends. About this clone itself: Its antigen is undetermined.

Clones were sequenced by immunoSEQ multiplex PCR, and TCRdb holds only the in-frame ones, with some missing. This sample carries approximately 60,000 clones, 85% to 90% of them seen once, and the ten largest clones take roughly 3.8%. Sequenced: blood. The receptor comes from a boy younger than 18 with severe ulcerative colitis. V is TRBV15 and J is TRBJ2-3; possible D gene TRBD1, 5 bases. The CDR3 nucleotides are TGTGCCACCAGCAGTAGACAGACTGACACAGATACGCAGTATTTT. This sequence encodes CATSSRQTDTDTQYF.